This TCR beta chain was sequenced for a study of cytomegalovirus exposure and HLA in healthy donors. Study results and limitations: The study recorded 150 to 200 TCR beta chains that were cytomegalovirus-associated. The majority of TCR sequences were rare, yet some public TCRs appeared in many donors. Reports showed the classifier diagnosing cytomegalovirus status with high specificity and sensitivity.

Of note for this clone: Its matching antigen is unknown.

Germline CDR1 is LNHDA and CDR2 is SQIVND (reference sequence). The V end was cut by 4 bases, the J end by 0 bases, with 20 bases between. This CDR3 contains 18 residues. Produced via immunoSEQ multiplex PCR; TCRdb's table is partial and in-frame only. Of tens of thousands of clones in the sample, more than 85% are singletons; the top ten hold approximately 5.3%. The gene calls are TRBV19 and TRBJ2-3; D possibly corresponds to TRBD2 (6 bases). Sequencing was carried out using PBMCs. This sequence originates from a man aged 18 to 29 in good health and CMV-seropositive. The CDR3 protein is CASSNRLATGTSTDTQYF. The CDR3 DNA reads as TGTGCCAGTAGTAACAGGCTAGCTACGGGGACTAGCACAGATACGCAGTATTTT.